The 13 T cell receptor beta chains reported below all come from one sample, sequenced in a study of cytomegalovirus exposure and HLA in healthy donors (TCRdb year 2017). Preparation of the library involved the immunoSEQ multiplex PCR assay. TCRdb retrieved this table from immuneACCESS and kept in-frame rearrangements only. Not all clones are present; in checked studies, unresolved V genes account for under half, and no reason is known for the remainder. Recorded for this sample are some 45,000 clones; about 90% of them occurred a single time. Together, the top ten hold 5.6% of the sample. Source material: PBMCs. The receptors were gathered from a young man in good health and CMV-seronegative.

CDR3 protein: CASSPGTSGSYEQYF. The CDR3 nucleotides read TGTGCCAGCAGTCCCGGGACTAGCGGGAGCTACGAGCAGTACTTC. The chain uses TRBV7-9 and TRBJ2-7; TRBD2 matches at 14 bases. This CDR3 spans 15 amino acids. J lost 3 bases, V lost 6 bases, and 4 bases had no gene match. Germline loops: CDR1 SEHNR, CDR2 FQNEAQ (reference sequence).

The V and J genes are TRBV6-6 and TRBJ2-5; no clear D gene. This CDR3 has 11 amino acids. Germline values: CDR1 MNHNY, CDR2 SVGAGI (reference sequence). V lost 5 bases, J lost 5 bases, and 6 bases lay in between. CDR3 nucleotides: TGTGCCAGCAGTCAAGAGGAGACCCAGTACTTC. It is translated as CASSQEETQYF.

The chain combines TRBV19 with TRBJ2-3; 10 positions agree with TRBD2. Germline trimming cut 3 bases from V and 0 bases from J; bases unmatched to any gene: 6. CDR1 and CDR2 from the germline V gene are LNHDA and SQIVND (reference sequence). This CDR3 region has 17 residues. DNA of the CDR3: TGTGCCAGTAGTATGGGATCTAGCGGGGGTAGCACAGATACGCAGTATTTT. As protein: CASSMGSSGGSTDTQYF.

The chain employs TRBV5-5 and TRBJ2-1; 12 bases agree with TRBD2. Germline V gene data show CDR1 as SGHKS and CDR2 as YYEKEE (reference sequence). The CDR3 covers 16 residues. Unmatched junction bases numbered 6, after V lost 2 bases and J lost 6 bases. The CDR3 sequence: CASSLSLAGGLNEQFF. The CDR3 DNA reads TGTGCCAGCAGCTTATCACTAGCGGGAGGCCTCAATGAGCAGTTCTTC.

This clone turned up a few times. This sequence joins TRBV19 and TRBJ1-1, with D tentatively TRBD1 (6 bases). Germline CDR1 is LNHDA and CDR2 is SQIVND (reference sequence). Trimming shortened V by 1 base and J by 0 bases, and 12 bases separated the two germline ends. The CDR3 consists of 16 residues. The CDR3 region is CASSIVGTPMNTEAFF. The CDR3 DNA reads TGTGCCAGTAGTATAGTTGGGACACCAATGAACACTGAAGCTTTCTTT.

CDR3 in amino acids: CAISAGSEQYF. DNA for the CDR3: TGTGCCATCAGTGCGGGGAGCGAGCAGTACTTC. This chain joins TRBV10-3 and TRBJ2-7; D is possibly TRBD2 (5 bases). The CDR3 is made up of 11 amino acids. Per the germline V gene, CDR1 is ENHRY and CDR2 is SYGVKD. Trimming removed 4 bases at V and 6 bases at J, with 7 bases between.

The J gene is TRBJ1-4, the V gene TRBV4-2; tentatively, D is TRBD1 (5 bases). This CDR3 comprises 16 residues. CDR1 is LGHNA and CDR2 is YNFKEQ in the germline V gene. V was pared by 3 bases and J by 5 bases, with 16 bases between. CDR3 nucleotides: TGTGCCAGCAGCCAGCCTGGGGGGGGTACGAATGAAAAACTGTTTTTT. Encoded protein: CASSQPGGGTNEKLFF.

V is TRBV15 and J is TRBJ2-7; D gene ambiguous. Germline-derived CDR1 and CDR2 are LNHNV and YYDKDF (reference sequence). V lost 5 bases to trimming and J lost 5 bases, with 13 bases between them. This CDR3 spans 13 amino acids. The CDR3 nucleotides read TGTGCCACCAGCCTTAGACTCATCCACGAGCAGTACTTC. Protein sequence: CATSLRLIHEQYF.

V and J are TRBV5-4 and TRBJ1-1; D is unclear. Trimming took off 3 bases at V and 0 bases at J, with 15 bases between the two ends. This CDR3 is 16 amino acids long. Germline CDR1 and CDR2: SGHNT and YYREEE (reference sequence). The CDR3 loop reads CASSSEAAGMNTEAFF. In nucleotides, the CDR3 is TGTGCCAGCAGCTCCGAAGCGGCCGGGATGAACACTGAAGCTTTCTTT.

The chain carries TRBV6-6 and TRBJ2-7; a possible D gene is TRBD1 (6 bases). This CDR3 region has 13 residues. CDR1 is MNHNY and CDR2 is SVGAGI in the germline V gene (reference sequence). Between the trimmed V and J ends, which lost 0 bases and 7 bases, there was a span of 10 bases. CDR3 in DNA: TGTGCCAGCAGTTACTCGCAGGGGTGGGAGCAGTACTTC. Protein: CASSYSQGWEQYF.

The chain couples TRBV28 to TRBJ2-3, with TRBD2 matching 13 bases. Unmatched junction bases numbered 6, after V lost 6 bases and J lost 3 bases. This CDR3 has 16 amino acids. The germline CDR1 and CDR2 sequences are MDHEN and SYDVKM. CDR3 sequence (DNA): TGTGCCAGCAGCGATCCGGGACTAGCGGGAACAGATACGCAGTATTTT. Its translation: CASSDPGLAGTDTQYF.

V gene TRBV2 combines with J gene TRBJ2-3; 9 bases match TRBD2. Germline loops: CDR1 SNHLY, CDR2 FYNNEI. V trimming: 7 bases; J trimming: 0 bases; junction bases outside the gene matches: 8. This CDR3 spans 16 amino acids. The CDR3 region is CASTAGGPLSTDTQYF. The CDR3 bases are TGTGCCAGCACAGCGGGAGGCCCACTGAGCACAGATACGCAGTATTTT.

The chain combines TRBV19 with TRBJ1-5; no definite D call. V shed 3 bases and J shed 1 base, with 10 bases lying between them. CDR1 is LNHDA and CDR2 is SQIVND in the germline V gene (reference sequence). This CDR3 is 15 amino acids long. The CDR3 bases are TGTGCCAGTAGTATCTTACGGAGAAGCAATCAGCCCCAGCATTTT. Amino acid sequence: CASSILRRSNQPQHF.